The rows below give T cell receptor beta chains drawn from one sample of a study of cytomegalovirus exposure and HLA in healthy donors. Assay: immunoSEQ multiplex PCR; the TCRdb copy retains only in-frame clones and omits some. The sample has more than 70,000 clones. Sequenced sample: PBMCs. These receptors came from a woman aged 55-70 years in good health and CMV-seronegative. Each CDR3 is given without its conserved first and last residue. Fields, in order: V gene, J gene, CDR3 protein.

>TRBV7-8|TRBJ1-1
ASSPWTGLSTEAF
>TRBV6-5|TRBJ1-2
ASSYWRGDGHT
>TRBV28|TRBJ2-1
ASSSHLGQF
>TRBV28|TRBJ2-1
ASSLAGEQF
>TRBV11-3|TRBJ2-1
ASSLVAGGPSEQF
>TRBV6-5|TRBJ2-3
ASSYEGLALTDTQY
>TRBV6-5|TRBJ1-5
ASRGTAGNQPQH
>TRBV7-6|TRBJ2-2
ASRLDRLNTGELF
>TRBV2|TRBJ2-7
ASSETGPSYEQY
>TRBV7-9|TRBJ2-7
ASSSPGTSGVSYEQY
>TRBV29-1|TRBJ2-1
SVEGLRDRVYNEQF
>TRBV19|TRBJ1-5
ASRQGAGQPQH
>TRBV25-1|TRBJ1-1
ASSVTTEAF
>TRBV5-1|TRBJ1-3
ASSLAFPGGPG
>TRBV7-2|TRBJ2-7
ASSLARGFGEQY
>TRBV10-3|TRBJ1-6
AISGQGWGSPLH
>TRBV10-3|TRBJ1-5
AISGQEGNQPQH
>TRBV11-3|TRBJ2-1
ASSPSGSAYNEQF
>TRBV13|TRBJ1-6
ASSLVGAGLVGSPLH
>TRBV28|TRBJ1-2
ASSLDITGGASYGYT
>TRBV6-1|TRBJ1-2
ASSEVYFGTGDGYT
>TRBV28|TRBJ2-1
ASRVRTGVGEQF
>TRBV11-2|TRBJ1-3
ASSFESSGNTIY
>TRBV6-1|TRBJ1-2
ASSELGTSYGYT
>TRBV28|TRBJ2-7
ASSPPKLAGVSAEQY
>TRBV19|TRBJ1-4
ASSIRSGFNEKLF
>TRBV28|TRBJ1-2
ASSAFTGARNGYT
>TRBV7-2|TRBJ2-5
ASSLTSGSGSETQY
>TRBV6-5|TRBJ2-5
ASRAQGKETQY
>TRBV10-3|TRBJ2-3
AISTSSGSTDTQY
>TRBV6-5|TRBJ1-2
ASSRAGARLGYT